This T cell receptor beta chain was retrieved from a study of T cell responses to AZD1222 COVID-19 vaccine. Study-wide points: Unmutated variant regions are reportedly the target of nearly half of TCRs that are spike-specific. Repertoires were obtained solely post-peak T cell response.

The data were produced by immunoSEQ multiplex PCR, yet TCRdb's version contains in-frame clones alone and is incomplete. The sample lists 80,000 or so clones; under 95% were seen once. By frequency in the sample, this clone is medium-sized (0.01 to 0.1%). Its target is unknown. After removal of 5 bases from V and 1 base from J, the junction contained 3 bases not matched to a gene. The germline V gene has CDR1 SNHLY and CDR2 FYNNEI. This CDR3 is built from 15 residues. The chain joins TRBV2 to TRBJ2-5; the match to TRBD2 covers 11 bases. This material consisted of peripheral blood, taken on day 0 of MenACWY control vaccination. The clonotype was recovered from an adult in good health. CDR3 protein: CASSKTSGIQETQYF. The CDR3 nucleotides read TGTGCCAGCAGTAAGACTAGCGGGATCCAAGAGACCCAGTACTTC.